The present entry profiles one T cell receptor (beta chain) with its context. Its antigen is unknown. The record originates from a study of CD8 T cells in Susac syndrome. Notes on the study in general: CD4+ repertoires of Susac syndrome patients lacked detectable clonal expansion.

Per the germline V gene, CDR1 is SQVTM and CDR2 is ANQGSEA. V was pared by 7 bases and J by 6 bases, with 7 bases of the junction left unmatched. The CDR3 contains 12 residues. Reverse transcription used about 0.45 to 1 ug RNA and random hexamers. Amplification of TCR beta CDR3 by immunoSEQ multiplex PCR spanned 54 Vbeta and 13 Jbeta. TCRdb itself ran the immunoSEQ multiplex PCR reads through MiXCR, one entry per CDR3 protein. The sample lists 95,000 to 150,000 distinct CDR3 sequences; nearly 96% were seen once. The sequence came from a human donor with Susac syndrome. The specimen sequenced was CD4+ T cells from PBMCs. The chain joins TRBV29-1 to TRBJ2-3; 7 nucleotides line up with TRBD2. This CDR3 reads CSDRGRADTQYF. The CDR3 nucleotides read TGCAGCGATAGAGGGAGGGCGGATACGCAGTATTTT.